This entry features one T cell receptor (beta chain) sequence. Its antigen is unidentified. Primers used in a second PCR of roughly 7 to 12 cycles were a sample-barcoded 5' primer and a J-beta primer mix. Each cDNA molecule was tagged by a template-switch adaptor with 12 random nucleotides. TCRdb called the 5' RACE reads again in MiXCR, with one record for every CDR3 protein. The data show 700,000 to 800,000 distinct CDR3 sequences, roughly 47% seen once. The data stem from a study of blood T cells in healthy people across ages. The study, taken as a whole, reports: TCR beta diversity, measured per million T cells, fell in a roughly linear way with age.

From germline, CDR1 is SGHAT and CDR2 FQNNGV. CDR3 size: 18 residues. This receptor was obtained from a woman aged 55-69 years in good health. This sequence joins TRBV11-2 and TRBJ2-4; 12 bases fit TRBD2. The DNA end is a closer match to TRBJ2-7, so the J assignment may be wrong. The sample consisted of blood. CDR3 bases: TGTGCCAGCAGCCCGACTAGCGGGAGTACATGGTGGGCCTACGAGCAGTACTTC. Amino acids: CASSPTSGSTWWAYEQYF.